This T cell receptor beta chain was captured by sequencing in a study of CD8 T cells in ankylosing spondylitis. Findings and limits, study-wide: Within peripheral blood, clones linked to disease were CD8+ and relatively rare. Prior work had noted some motif variants in reactive arthritis blood and synovial fluid.

Germline V gene data show CDR1 as SGHAT and CDR2 as FQDESV (reference sequence). With 1 base clipped from V and 0 bases from J, the junction kept 5 bases outside the gene matches. The CDR3 spans 19 residues. This clonotype appeared many times. Its antigen is still unknown. TCRdb re-analysed the 5' RACE reads in MiXCR, keeping a single row per CDR3 protein. Of about 250,000 distinct CDR3 sequences listed, around 8% are singletons. Sequenced: blood, either unsorted or a sorted T cell fraction (not recorded which). The receptor comes from a female donor with ankylosing spondylitis or in good health (not recorded which). The genes are TRBV11-1 and TRBJ2-1; TRBD2 agrees at 14 bases. In DNA form, the CDR3 reads TGTGCCAGCAGCTTAGTCGGGACTAGCGGGAGCGGCTCCTACAATGAGCAGTTCTTC. Amino acids: CASSLVGTSGSGSYNEQFF.